This TCR beta chain was obtained from a study of cytomegalovirus exposure and HLA in healthy donors. With respect to this clone: Antigen unknown.

The study's findings and limits: TCR beta chains numbering some 160 were designated cytomegalovirus-associated. Sequencing depth across donors, presence/absence analyses assumed, was roughly uniform.

PCR involved 60 Vbeta and 13 Jbeta primers. Original methodology: Unique TCR beta chains numbered around 80 million in a later analysis, with roughly 11 million shared. The assay was immunoSEQ multiplex PCR, and TCRdb's table has in-frame clones only and misses some. V and J calls plus clone size are reproduced from that table; the DNA served to infer D and trimming. The data contain tens of thousands of clones, 65% to 85% of them singletons. CDR1 MNHEY and CDR2 SVGAGI come from the germline V gene. V trimming: 2 bases; J trimming: 8 bases; junction bases outside the gene matches: 10. This CDR3 contains 16 residues.

This chain connects TRBV6-5 to TRBJ2-3, with TRBD2 identical over 10 bases. The source of this sequence is a female donor in good health and CMV-seronegative. The sequenced sample consisted of PBMCs. Here the CDR3 reads CASSYTGLAVSGTQYF. The CDR3 nucleotides read TGTGCCAGCAGTTACACAGGACTAGCGGTGTCCGGTACGCAGTATTTT.